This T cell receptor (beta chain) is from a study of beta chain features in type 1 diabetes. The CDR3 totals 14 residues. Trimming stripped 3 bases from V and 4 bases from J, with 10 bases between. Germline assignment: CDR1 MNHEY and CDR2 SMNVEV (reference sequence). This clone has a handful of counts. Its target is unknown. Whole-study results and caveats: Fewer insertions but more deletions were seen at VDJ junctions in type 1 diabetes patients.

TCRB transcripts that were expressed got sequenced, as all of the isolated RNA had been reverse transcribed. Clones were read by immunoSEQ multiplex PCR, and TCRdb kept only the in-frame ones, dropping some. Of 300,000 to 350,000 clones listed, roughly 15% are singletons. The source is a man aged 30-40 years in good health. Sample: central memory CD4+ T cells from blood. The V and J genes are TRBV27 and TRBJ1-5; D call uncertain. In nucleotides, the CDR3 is TGTGCCAGCAGTTTCAATGGGCCAAATCAGCCCCAGCATTTT. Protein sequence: CASSFNGPNQPQHF.